This T cell receptor beta chain appears in the sequencing data of a study of cytomegalovirus exposure and HLA in healthy donors (dated by TCRdb to 2017 to 2019). Some background on the complete study: An earlier analysis of 587 of the donors reported 276 Gb of sequence data and approximately 120 million unique TCR beta sequences obtained from approximately 180 million T cells. An early release covering roughly 600 HLA-typed donors comprised about 300 gigabases of sequencing data and around 80 million unique TCR sequences. Of the approximately 400 genotyped donors, about 84% fell in the genetic ancestry cluster associated with self-reported Caucasian donors. The aim of the study was to test whether cataloging public T cell receptors could identify signatures of past pathogen exposure. The study used immunosequencing to profile the T cell repertoires of 670 or so subjects and linked those repertoires to cytomegalovirus serostatus. Along with the approximately 700-subject first cohort, a separate validation cohort of some 130 different subjects was used. To predict cytomegalovirus infection status, the study brought together high-throughput TCR immunosequencing, statistical association of individual TCRs with disease status, and machine learning. To study patterns of TCR occurrence, a later analysis re-analyzed previously published TCR beta repertoires from under 750 donors and added high-resolution HLA genotyping. In the later analysis, no new phenotypic data were used to find candidate immune exposures; instead, reliance was placed on TCR beta sequences and their occurrence across donors. An earlier analysis of about 600 of the donors used high-throughput TCR beta sequencing to judge whether each TCR beta V gene segment behaved as functional or pseudogenic. Donor age, sex, ethnicity and CMV serostatus were compiled alongside the repertoire data. Genome-wide SNP genotypes for about three fifths of the roughly 670 donors were used in a later genetic analysis, which treated that subset as a discovery cohort. Every discovery cohort repertoire had been produced on one sequencing platform. HLA typing included class I and class II loci at four-digit resolution. The number of typed donors differed by locus: about 620-640 for A, B, C, DRB1 and DQB1; about 520 for DQA1; 600 to 610 for DPA1; and approximately 450 for DPB1. Four or five DR-DQ haplotypes were treated as single units for association and clustering because of strong linkage in the cohort. Among 300 to 450 genotyped donors of the cohort, an average of around 240,000 unique TCR beta nucleotide sequences were sequenced per donor, about a sixth of them non-productive. What the work shows at the level of the full study, not this receptor alone: A later analysis found that HLA-associated TCR beta chains were more clonally expanded and had lower generation probabilities than equally common non-associated chains. Presence/absence analyses assumed roughly uniform sequencing depth across donors, an assumption that may not hold. In a later analysis, most CMV-associated TCR beta chains were found to appear HLA-restricted, with HLA associations seemingly driven largely by CMV exposure. In a later analysis, the rate of TCR association differed among HLA loci, with DRB1 alleles having the most associated TCRs and HLA-C alleles having the fewest. In this cohort, only TCR beta chains were sequenced, and detectable features were limited by the absence of alpha or paired-chain data. The earlier analysis of around 600 of the donors excluded some 15 rarely observed V segments, including chromosome 9 orphons, because counts were too low. Linkage disequilibrium might explain the correlated functional status among segregating V segments, but an unknown experimental factor could not be ruled out. A few of the identified cytomegalovirus-associated TCR beta chains were confirmed in vitro to be specific for cytomegalovirus antigens. Specific HLA alleles were associated with around 18,000 TCR beta sequences at a false discovery rate of 0.05 in a later analysis. Most TCR sequences were seen in very few donors, while some public TCRs were found in many individuals. In the study, 150 to 200 TCR beta chains were listed as associated with cytomegalovirus. In a later genetic analysis, a missense DCLRE1C variant was associated with V-gene and J-gene trimming of TCR beta chains, and the association was replicated in an independent cohort. Broadly in line with IMGT annotations, most TCR beta V segments showed up in productive rearrangements about 90% or about 30% of the time in an earlier analysis of 450 to 600 of the donors. A group of highly shared sequence variants was considered likely to be a technical artifact of the sequencing pipeline. Cytomegalovirus status was reported to be diagnosed by the classifier with high specificity and sensitivity in both the original and validation cohorts. Because HLA typing was unavailable for some donors at each locus, only the typed subset was used in association tests. A later genetic analysis reported fewer N-insertions in productive TCRs among donors in an Asian-associated ancestry cluster than the roughly 670-donor mean. A later analysis reported that several top co-occurrence clusters appeared linked to parvovirus B19, influenza, CMV and Epstein-Barr virus. It was suggested by the authors that the approach could potentially be generalized to other disease states and immunological phenotypes. Strong co-occurrence of HLA alleles, especially DR and DQ, made assigning TCR associations to individual alleles difficult. A further reported finding was that TCR beta sequences accurately predicted the HLA-A and HLA-B alleles for most subjects in the first cohort. Immune exposure information for the cohort was limited to CMV serostatus.

Library method: the immunoSEQ multiplex PCR assay. The multiplex PCR relied on a mix of 60 forward primers for TCR Vbeta segments and 13 reverse primers for TCR Jbeta segments. Amplification of the CDR3 region of rearranged TCR beta genes was performed with a multiplex PCR assay on genomic DNA. The Illumina HiSeq System was used to sequence the amplified TCR beta libraries as 87-base-pair reads. The source study handled its data this way. In a later analysis, tens of millions of unique TCR beta chains were counted across the 650 to 700 repertoires, and roughly 11 million of these chains were shared by at least two donors. Raw reads were error-corrected and collapsed into unique sequences by a nearest-neighbor algorithm in which closely related sequences were merged to remove PCR and sequencing errors. Alignment of CDR3 sequences to IMGT reference sequences was used to assign V, D and J gene segments. Each retained sequence needed at least a six-nucleotide match to both a V gene segment and a J gene segment. Rearrangements were called productive when the CDR3 lacked stop codons and stayed in frame with V and J; all others were non-productive. CDR3 was defined according to IMGT convention as the region running from the second conserved V-encoded cysteine to the conserved J-encoded phenylalanine. The earlier analysis of roughly 590 of the donors excluded any sequence lacking an unambiguous match to a single V gene segment. In an earlier analysis of 587 of the donors, a V segment was called functional when productive rearrangements were above 56.7%, and segregating when the standard deviation between donors exceeded 5%. A statistical classification framework was built to diagnose cytomegalovirus status from the catalog of TCR beta chain sequences. A later analysis assigned V and J genes by comparing TCR nucleotide sequences with IMGT/GENE-DB human TR gene sequences. A later analysis assigned CDR3 sequences and most-parsimonious VDJ recombination scenarios with the TCRdist pipeline. In a later analysis, each TCR beta chain was defined by its CDR3 amino acid sequence together with its V-gene family, and reads without a unique V-gene family were excluded. A later analysis removed nearly 600 highly shared, low-generation-probability nucleotide sequences to deal with suspected cross-contamination and a sequencing artifact. For each public chain, a later analysis derived a clonal expansion index from normalized ranks of inferred template counts within each repertoire. Generation probabilities in a later analysis came from a VDJ recombination model fitted to out-of-frame rearrangements, and those results were checked against IGoR. A later analysis scored TCR-TCR, TCR-HLA and TCR-CMV co-occurrence with hypergeometric tests, applying a repertoire-size bias correction to TCR pairs. In a later analysis, false discovery rates were estimated by permuting HLA or CMV assignments 20 times. A later analysis grouped co-occurring TCRs with DBSCAN, adding TCRdist sequence similarity when clustering within HLA-allele-positive subsets. Repertoires with fewer than 30,000 or more than 120,000 public chains, plus five repertoires with anomalous nucleotide sharing, were excluded from co-occurrence clustering. Imported from immuneACCESS, the table was reduced by TCRdb to in-frame sequences with V and J called. These copies leave out some clones; in studies compared against another copy, an unresolved V gene accounts for under half, and the cause of the remainder is not known. The D gene and trimming were derived from the DNA, and the V and J assignments and clone size from that table. This sample has around 190,000 clones in its table, and around 82% of those were observed once. The ten largest clones capture 12% to 15% of the sample.

This clone was seen only a few times. Its antigen is still unknown. One base away there is no much larger clone; base qualities are not given. The cohort comprised some 730 healthy bone marrow donors. Cohort members were all nominally healthy when sampled, although unrecorded immune exposures were likely present. The donor tested CMV seropositive, placing the donor among the 289 seropositive members of the cohort. A peripheral blood sample was provided by each donor, and peripheral blood mononuclear cells were used for TCR beta sequencing. The Qiagen DNeasy Blood Extraction Kit was used to extract genomic DNA from the blood cell samples. This receptor was identified in a woman younger than 45 in good health and CMV-seropositive. The sequenced material came from PBMCs.

The CDR3 protein is CASSLGTGLNTEAFF. Read as DNA, the sequence is TGTGCCAGCAGTTTAGGGACAGGGTTGAACACTGAAGCTTTCTTT. The V gene is TRBV28 and the J gene is TRBJ1-1, with 9 central nucleotides matching TRBD1. Counted from cysteine to phenylalanine, this CDR3 has 15 amino acids. This entry keeps only the CDR3 DNA: 45 bases, framed from base 1. Trimming removed 2 bases from V and 0 bases from J; the gene matches leave 1 base unexplained. From a lookup of the germline V gene, CDR1 and CDR2 are MDHEN and SYDVKM. Outside the CDR3, residues come from the reference TRBV28 and TRBJ1-1 proteins, so the full variable domain is: DVKVTQSSRYLVKRTGEKVFLECVQDMDHENMFWYRQDPGLGLRLIYFSYDVKMKEKGDIPEGYSVSREKKERFSLILESASTNQTSMYLCASSLGTGLNTEAFFGQGTRLTVV.